The 19 T cell receptor beta chains below all came from one sample that was sequenced in a study of blood T cell repertoires in COVID-19. Produced via immunoSEQ multiplex PCR; TCRdb's table is partial and in-frame only. The sample carries approximately 180,000 clones, around 85% recorded once. Sequencing was performed on peripheral blood. All receptors derive from a human donor with active or convalescent COVID-19. The donor label of this sample is uncertain.

The chain uses TRBV30 and TRBJ1-2; D is unclear. CDR3 length equals 14 residues. CDR1 and CDR2 from the germline V gene are GTSNPN and SVGIG (reference sequence). V lost 2 bases to trimming and J lost 5 bases, with 15 bases between them. CDR3 region: CAWSSTPGSYGYTF. The CDR3 region has the DNA TGTGCCTGGAGTTCGACACCAGGATCGTATGGCTACACCTTC.

The V call is TRBV27, the J call TRBJ2-6, with D perhaps TRBD1 (5 bases). Germline CDR1 and CDR2: MNHEY and SMNVEV (reference sequence). V lost 5 bases, J lost 0 bases, and 11 bases lay in between. The CDR3 is 16 residues long. For the CDR3, the DNA is TGTGCCAGCAGTCAATTTACAGGCTCTGGGGCCAACGTCCTGACTTTC. Its translation is CASSQFTGSGANVLTF.

The rearrangement links TRBV7-2 to TRBJ2-7; possible D gene TRBD2, 6 bases. CDR3 length equals 15 residues. V was cut by 1 base and J by 2 bases, with 12 bases left in between. CDR1 and CDR2 (germline): SGHTA, FQGNSA. This chain's CDR3 is CASSLEGTLAYEQYF. CDR3 DNA sequence: TGTGCCAGCAGCTTAGAAGGGACTCTCGCCTACGAGCAGTACTTC.

The V and J genes are TRBV7-2 and TRBJ2-1; the D gene is possibly TRBD2 (5 bases). V was shortened by 3 bases and J by 9 bases, with 15 bases between the two germline ends. The germline V gene has CDR1 SGHTA and CDR2 FQGNSA. This CDR3 comprises 14 residues. CDR3 amino acids: CASSFNLGGGEQFF. The CDR3 DNA reads TGTGCCAGCAGCTTTAATTTGGGCGGAGGTGAGCAGTTCTTC.

V gene TRBV6-5 combines with J gene TRBJ2-7, with 9 bases identical to TRBD2. Looked up from germline, CDR1 is MNHEY and CDR2 is SVGAGI. Trimming cost V 4 bases and J 7 bases; bases outside gene matches: 14. This CDR3 contains 16 residues. DNA of the CDR3: TGTGCCAGCAGTTCCTACCATGCGGGAGGGCCGGGGGAGCAGTACTTC. Protein product: CASSSYHAGGPGEQYF.

V usage is TRBV29-1 and J usage is TRBJ2-5; perhaps TRBD2 as D (5 bases). V dropped 2 bases and J dropped 0 bases, with 13 bases sitting between them. From germline, CDR1 is SQVTM and CDR2 ANQGSEA. The CDR3 loop spans 15 amino acids. CDR3 sequence reads: CSVELFEGNQETQYF. The CDR3 DNA follows: TGCAGCGTTGAACTGTTTGAGGGAAACCAAGAGACCCAGTACTTC.

With respect to this clone: This sample also contains other DNA sequences that code for the same CDR3. This chain joins TRBV5-5 and TRBJ2-7; D remains ambiguous. Germline V CDR1 and CDR2: SGHKS, YYEKEE (reference sequence). V lost 4 bases and J lost 1, with 6 bases in between. This CDR3 is 12 amino acids long. CDR3 sequence reads: CASSLRSYEQYF. CDR3 nucleotides: TGTGCCAGCAGCCTGCGTTCCTACGAGCAGTACTTC.

This clone was found once. The chain links TRBV4-2 to TRBJ2-7; weak D call: TRBD1 (6 bases). CDR1 LGHNA and CDR2 YNFKEQ come from the germline V gene. The ends were cut back, 4 bases at V and 4 bases at J, with 14 bases in the middle. CDR3 size: 14 residues. CDR3 bases: TGTGCCAGCAGCCCGGGACATCGCACGTACGAGCAGTACTTC. Translating gives CASSPGHRTYEQYF.

V and J are TRBV5-4 and TRBJ2-3; 9 bases are shared with TRBD1. CDR3 length: 16 amino acids. Germline CDR1 is SGHNT and CDR2 is YYREEE (reference sequence). The V gene end was trimmed by 2 bases and the J gene end by 5 bases; junction bases not matched to a gene: 9. CDR3 nucleotides: TGTGCCAGCAGCTTAGGTGGGACAGGGAATATAGATACGCAGTATTTT. Translation: CASSLGGTGNIDTQYF. The entire variable domain, with the rest obtained from reference TRBV5-4 and TRBJ2-3, is as follows: ETGVTQSPTHLIKTRGQQVTLRCSSQSGHNTVSWYQQALGQGPQFIFQYYREEENGRGNFPPRFSGLQFPNYSSELNVNALELDDSALYLCASSLGGTGNIDTQYFGPGTRLTVL.

The rearrangement joins TRBV7-9 to TRBJ1-6; D perhaps matches TRBD1 (6 bases). Trimming took off 10 bases at V and 6 bases at J, with 16 bases between the two ends. In germline, CDR1 is SEHNR, CDR2 FQNEAQ (reference sequence). CDR3 length: 14 amino acids. CDR3 residues: CAILTTGGNSPLHF. As DNA, the CDR3 is TGTGCCATCCTTACGACAGGAGGTAATTCACCCCTCCACTTT.

The gene calls are TRBV9 and TRBJ1-2; 8 bases are a match to TRBD1. This CDR3 has 14 amino acids. The germline CDR1 and CDR2 sequences are SGDLS and YYNGEE. The junction had 7 bases not matched to a gene; V was cut back by 4 bases and J by 5 bases. CDR3 amino acids: CASSPHRGGYGYTF. CDR3 bases: TGTGCCAGCAGCCCCCACAGGGGGGGGTATGGCTACACCTTC.

The chain employs TRBV7-9 and TRBJ2-5; D gene unclear. CDR3 length: 14 residues. With 5 bases removed from V and 5 bases from J, the gap between germline ends came to 15 bases. Germline values: CDR1 SEHNR, CDR2 FQNEAQ (reference sequence). The CDR3 sequence is CASSAVQMWETQYF. The CDR3 DNA reads as TGTGCCAGCAGCGCCGTACAAATGTGGGAGACCCAGTACTTC. The full variable domain, rest sourced from reference TRBV7-9 and TRBJ2-5, is DTGVSQNPRHKITKRGQNVTFRCDPISEHNRLYWYRQTLGQGPEFLTYFQNEAQLEKSRLLSDRFSAERPKGSFSTLEIQRTEQGDSAMYLCASSAVQMWETQYFGPGTRLLVL.

The chain recombines TRBV19 with TRBJ2-5, with D maybe TRBD2 (6 bases). The CDR3 contains 13 residues. Trimming left V 3 bases short and J 5 bases short, with 10 bases between. Germline V CDR1 and CDR2: LNHDA, SQIVND (reference sequence). The CDR3 sequence: CASSIPGRETQYF. As DNA, the CDR3 is TGTGCCAGTAGTATCCCAGGGAGGGAGACCCAGTACTTC.

This chain links TRBV18 with TRBJ1-2; 7 bases are a match to TRBD1. The V gene end was trimmed by 3 bases and the J gene end by 7 bases; junction bases not matched to a gene: 11. Per germline, CDR1 KGHSH and CDR2 LQKENI. The CDR3 is made up of 15 amino acids. CDR3 residues: CASSPGQEGGFGYTF. The DNA of the CDR3 is TGTGCCAGCTCACCTGGACAGGAAGGGGGATTTGGCTACACCTTC. Supplemented by reference TRBV18 and TRBJ1-2, the full variable domain reads NAGVMQNPRHLVRRRGQEARLRCSPMKGHSHVYWYRQLPEEGLKFMVYLQKENIIDESGMPKERFSAEFPKEGPSILRIQQVVRGDSAAYFCASSPGQEGGFGYTFGSGTRLTVV.

The V gene is TRBV19, the J gene TRBJ1-6; D is ambiguous. CDR3 length: 17 amino acids. V shed 5 bases and J shed 4 bases, with 18 bases lying between them. Germline CDR1 reads LNHDA; CDR2 reads SQIVND (reference sequence). The DNA for the CDR3 is TGTGCCAGTAGTGTCCGACCGCCTACCGGGTATAATTCACCCCTCCACTTT. This sequence encodes CASSVRPPTGYNSPLHF.

V gene TRBV6-5 combines with J gene TRBJ1-3; D remains ambiguous. With 6 bases removed from V and 2 bases from J, the gap between germline ends came to 5 bases. The germline gives CDR1 MNHEY, CDR2 SVGAGI. This CDR3 spans 12 amino acids. CDR3 DNA: TGTGCCAGCAGGTCCACTGGAAACACCATATATTTT. As protein: CASRSTGNTIYF.

The chain is built from TRBV2 and TRBJ2-7; D is unclear. Per germline, CDR1 SNHLY and CDR2 FYNNEI. The CDR3 runs to 13 residues. Trimming stripped 6 bases from V and 6 bases from J, with 15 bases between. This CDR3 is CASRIFGGTEQYF. In DNA form, the CDR3 reads TGTGCCAGCAGGATATTCGGTGGTACCGAGCAGTACTTC.

The V and J genes are TRBV18 and TRBJ2-7, with D perhaps TRBD1 (5 bases). V gave up 0 bases and J gave up 5 bases, with 14 bases separating them. The CDR3 runs 15 residues. Germline V lookup: CDR1 KGHSH, CDR2 LQKENI. The CDR3 here is CASSPPRTNTDEQYF. CDR3 coding DNA: TGTGCCAGCTCACCACCGAGGACAAACACCGACGAGCAGTACTTC.

The chain combines TRBV14 with TRBJ1-1, with 7 bases lining up with TRBD1. J gave up 2 bases and V 5 bases, and 14 bases lay outside the gene matches. CDR1 SGHDN and CDR2 FVKESK come from the germline V gene. The CDR3 loop spans 17 amino acids. The CDR3 sequence is CASSARVGGTVNTEAFF. CDR3 in DNA: TGTGCCAGCAGCGCTCGGGTAGGAGGGACAGTTAACACTGAAGCTTTCTTT.